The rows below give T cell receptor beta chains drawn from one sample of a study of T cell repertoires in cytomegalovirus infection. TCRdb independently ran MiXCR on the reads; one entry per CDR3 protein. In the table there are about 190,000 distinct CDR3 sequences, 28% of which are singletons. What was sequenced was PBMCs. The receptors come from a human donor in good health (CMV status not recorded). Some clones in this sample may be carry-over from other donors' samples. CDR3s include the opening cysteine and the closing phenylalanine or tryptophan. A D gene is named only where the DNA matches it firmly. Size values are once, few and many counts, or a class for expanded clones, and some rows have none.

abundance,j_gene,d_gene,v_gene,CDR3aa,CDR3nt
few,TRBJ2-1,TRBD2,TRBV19,CASTSTRTGGRNEQFF,TGTGCCAGTACCTCAACGAGGACGGGGGGGCGGAATGAGCAGTTCTTC
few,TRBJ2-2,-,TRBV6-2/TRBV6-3,CASSYPGSGAGELFF,TGTGCCAGCAGTTACCCGGGGTCAGGCGCCGGGGAGCTGTTTTTT
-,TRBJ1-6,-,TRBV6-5,CASSREGANSPLHF,TGTGCCAGCAGCCGCGAAGGGGCAAATTCACCCCTCCACTTT
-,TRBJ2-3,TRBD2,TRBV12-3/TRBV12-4,CASSLIAGGPDTQYF,TGTGCCAGCAGTTTGATAGCGGGGGGGCCAGATACGCAGTATTTT
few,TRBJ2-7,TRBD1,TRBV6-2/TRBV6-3,CASRPGQGGEQYF,TGTGCCAGCAGACCTGGACAGGGGGGCGAGCAGTACTTC
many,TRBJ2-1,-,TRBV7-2,CASSLALYNEQFF,TGTGCCAGCAGCTTAGCCCTCTACAATGAGCAGTTCTTC
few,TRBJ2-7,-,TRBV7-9,CASSPTTAGARNEQYF,TGTGCCAGCAGCCCCACAACGGCCGGCGCCAGGAACGAGCAGTACTTC
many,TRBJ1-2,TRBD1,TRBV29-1,CSVATQGAGGYTF,TGCAGCGTCGCTACCCAGGGGGCTGGGGGCTACACCTTC
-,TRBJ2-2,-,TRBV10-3,CAISERRDGTGELFF,TGTGCCATCAGTGAGCGCAGGGATGGCACCGGGGAGCTGTTTTTT
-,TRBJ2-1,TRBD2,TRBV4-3,CASSQDRTSGIHEQFF,TGCGCCAGCAGCCAAGATCGGACTAGCGGGATCCATGAGCAGTTCTTC
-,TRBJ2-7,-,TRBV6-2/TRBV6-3,CASGLPGKSWQYF,TGTGCCAGCGGTTTGCCAGGGAAGTCGTGGCAGTACTTC
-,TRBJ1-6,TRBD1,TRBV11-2,CASSSPSDRGLRVIHF,TGTGCCAGCAGCTCCCCTTCGGACAGGGGGCTTAGGGTTATCCACTTT
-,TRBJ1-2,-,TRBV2,CASSERPGGYGYTF,TGTGCCAGCAGTGAACGGCCCGGAGGCTATGGCTACACCTTC
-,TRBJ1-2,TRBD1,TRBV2,CASGTGVIRHGYTF,TGTGCCAGCGGGACAGGGGTTATACGCCATGGCTACACCTTC
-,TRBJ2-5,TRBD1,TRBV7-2,CVSSVGSQGRETQYF,TGTGTCAGCAGCGTCGGGTCACAGGGGCGGGAGACCCAGTACTTC
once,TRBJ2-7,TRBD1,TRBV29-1,CSVALGQGDYEQYF,TGCAGCGTTGCTCTGGGACAGGGGGATTACGAGCAGTACTTC
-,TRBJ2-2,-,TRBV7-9,CASSPTPTVSNTGELFF,TGTGCCAGCAGTCCAACCCCCACGGTTTCGAACACCGGGGAGCTGTTTTTT
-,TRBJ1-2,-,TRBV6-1,CASSDPAPGGSDYGYTF,TGTGCCAGCAGTGATCCCGCACCGGGGGGCTCCGACTATGGCTACACCTTC
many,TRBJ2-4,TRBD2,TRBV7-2,CASSLGLATAKNIQYF,TGTGCCAGCAGCTTGGGACTAGCGACCGCCAAAAACATTCAGTACTTC
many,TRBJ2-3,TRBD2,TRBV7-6,CASSSDNSGGAIDTQYF,TGTGCCAGCAGCTCCGATAATAGCGGGGGGGCCATAGATACGCAGTATTTT
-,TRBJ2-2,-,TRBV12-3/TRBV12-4,CASSLRVSGELFF,TGTGCCAGCAGTTTGCGGGTTTCCGGGGAGCTGTTTTTT
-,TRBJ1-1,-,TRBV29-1,CSADRRDATEAFF,TGCAGCGCCGACAGGAGGGATGCCACTGAAGCTTTCTTT
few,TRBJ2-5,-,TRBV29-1,CSVEEPGRKSETQYF,TGCAGCGTTGAGGAACCGGGACGTAAGTCCGAGACCCAGTACTTC
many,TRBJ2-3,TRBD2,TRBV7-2,CASSPGLAGADTQYF,TGTGCCAGCAGCCCGGGACTAGCGGGGGCAGATACGCAGTATTTT
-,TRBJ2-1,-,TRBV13,CASSPRPLINYEQFF,TGTGCCAGCAGCCCCCGTCCTCTAATCAACTATGAGCAGTTCTTC
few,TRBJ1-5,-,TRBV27,CASSLLAGNNNQPQHF,TGTGCCAGCAGTTTATTGGCCGGGAATAACAATCAGCCCCAGCATTTT
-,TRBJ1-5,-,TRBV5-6,CASSLKGQPQHF,TGTGCCAGCAGCTTAAAAGGGCAGCCCCAGCATTTT
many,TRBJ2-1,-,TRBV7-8,CASSPTWEYNEQFF,TGTGCCAGCAGTCCTACTTGGGAGTACAATGAGCAGTTCTTC
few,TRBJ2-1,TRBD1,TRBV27,CASRKGAPTNEQFF,TGTGCCAGCAGGAAGGGGGCGCCTACAAATGAGCAGTTCTTC
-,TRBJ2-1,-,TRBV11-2,CASSRRGPSYNEQFF,TGTGCCAGCAGCCGCCGGGGACCCTCCTACAATGAGCAGTTCTTC